This is a list of T cell receptor beta chains from one sample in a study of CD8+ T cells in alopecia areata. Profiling relied on immunoSEQ multiplex PCR, and the TCRdb table lists in-frame clones only, not all of them. Of about 150,000 clones listed, about 90% are singletons. Here the sequenced sample was CD8+ T cells sorted from blood, taken at week 0. These receptors were taken from a human donor with alopecia areata. CDR3s include the opening cysteine and the closing phenylalanine or tryptophan. Fields, in order: J gene, D gene, V gene, clone size, CDR3 DNA, CDR3 protein. The D gene is left open where the match is weak. A clone size is listed for some rows: how often the clone was seen (once, few, many), or a class if it is expanded.

TRBJ2-7,TRBD1,TRBV18,.,TGTGCCAGCTCAGACCGGGACAGGGAGTCCTACGAGCAGTACTTC,CASSDRDRESYEQYF
TRBJ2-2,.,TRBV6-6,.,TGTGCCAGCAGATCCCAGAGGCGGAAAAACACCGGGGAGCTGTTTTTT,CASRSQRRKNTGELFF
TRBJ2-7,.,TRBV19,.,TGTGCCAGTAGCCCGGGGGGCGGGGGAATCTACGAGCAGTACTTC,CASSPGGGGIYEQYF
TRBJ2-7,.,TRBV28,.,TGTGCCAGCAGTTTTAGCGCCAGGGCGGACGAGCAGTACTTC,CASSFSARADEQYF
TRBJ1-1,.,TRBV7-9,.,TGTGCCAGCAGCTTAGTAGGCAGGACTGAAGCTTTCTTT,CASSLVGRTEAFF
TRBJ1-1,TRBD1,TRBV4-1,.,TGCGCCAGCAGCCCACGGGACAGGGAATTCGCTGAAGCTTTCTTT,CASSPRDREFAEAFF
TRBJ2-5,TRBD1,TRBV27,.,TGTGCCAGCGGATCCCGGGCAGGGGGCGAGGAGACCCAGTACTTC,CASGSRAGGEETQYF
TRBJ2-1,TRBD2,TRBV19,once,TGTGCCAGTAGCCAATACGAGCGGGGTTACAATGAGCAGTTCTTC,CASSQYERGYNEQFF
TRBJ2-7,.,TRBV29-1,.,TGCAGCGTTGATACAGGGCTATACGAGCAGTACTTC,CSVDTGLYEQYF
TRBJ2-7,.,TRBV7-2,few,TGTGCCAGCAGCTTCCCCCCTCCTACCCCCTACGAGCAGTACTTC,CASSFPPPTPYEQYF
TRBJ1-1,.,TRBV7-7,.,TGTGCCAGCAGCCCGGTCGGGGGCACTGAAGCTTTCTTT,CASSPVGGTEAFF
TRBJ1-5,TRBD1,TRBV5-1,.,TGCGCCAGCAGCCCGGGACAGGGTGGTCAGCCCCAGCATTTT,CASSPGQGGQPQHF
TRBJ2-7,.,TRBV7-9,.,TGTGCCAGCAGCTTAACCTACGAGCAGTACTTC,CASSLTYEQYF
TRBJ2-7,.,TRBV5-1,.,TGCGCCAGCAGCTTGGCCGGCGATAGCGTCCACGAGCAGTACTTC,CASSLAGDSVHEQYF
TRBJ2-3,.,TRBV2,.,TGTGCCAGCAGTGAGATGGTGGATACGCAGTATTTT,CASSEMVDTQYF
TRBJ2-7,TRBD1,TRBV5-1,.,TGCGCCAGCAGCATTACCGGACAGGGAGGCTCCTACGAGCAGTACTTC,CASSITGQGGSYEQYF
TRBJ2-1,.,TRBV7-8,few,TGTGCCAGCAGCTTAGCGAGGGACAATGAGCAGTTCTTC,CASSLARDNEQFF
TRBJ2-1,TRBD1,TRBV2,.,TGTGCCAGCAGCGCCGGGACAGGGATCCATGAGCAGTTCTTC,CASSAGTGIHEQFF
TRBJ1-1,.,TRBV30,.,TGTGCCTGGAGTTATCGGGTAGACACTGAAGCTTTCTTT,CAWSYRVDTEAFF
TRBJ2-7,TRBD1,TRBV15,.,TGTGCCACCAGCAGACCCGGGACAGATAACGAGCAGTACTTC,CATSRPGTDNEQYF
TRBJ2-7,.,TRBV29-1,few,TGCAGCGTTGGGGGGCAGCCCACCTACGAGCAGTACTTC,CSVGGQPTYEQYF
TRBJ2-7,TRBD1,TRBV27,.,TGTGCCAGCAGTTCGACAGGGAACGAGCAGTACTTC,CASSSTGNEQYF
TRBJ2-1,.,TRBV20-1,.,TGCAGTGCTGTACTTGACAATGAGCAGTTCTTC,CSAVLDNEQFF
TRBJ2-7,TRBD1,TRBV7-8,.,TGTGCCAGCAGCTACCTGACAGGGGGCGTCTACGAGCAGTACTTC,CASSYLTGGVYEQYF
TRBJ1-1,.,TRBV6-5,.,TGTGCCAGCAGCCTCGGGACTGAAGCTTTCTTT,CASSLGTEAFF
TRBJ2-1,.,TRBV5-6,.,TGTGCCAGCAGCTTGACAGCCCGGTCCCCAGATGAGCAGTTCTTC,CASSLTARSPDEQFF
TRBJ1-1,.,TRBV6-5,once,TGTGCCAGCAGCCCCCAGCCGACAGTCGCTGAAGCTTTCTTT,CASSPQPTVAEAFF
TRBJ2-5,.,TRBV7-6,.,TGTGCCAGCAGCGTAGAAGAGACCCAGTACTTC,CASSVEETQYF